The 10 T cell receptor beta chains given below trace back to one sample, sequenced in a study of blood T cell repertoires in COVID-19. Some clones are missing from TCRdb's copy, which holds only in-frame ones; the method was immunoSEQ multiplex PCR. Of fewer than 250,000 clones detected, roughly 80% appear once; the ten largest clones hold 10% to 13%. Sequenced sample: peripheral blood. These receptors were taken from an elderly woman with COVID-19, enrolled during active disease.

This chain links TRBV9 with TRBJ2-3; D perhaps matches TRBD2 (6 bases). Between the trimmed V and J ends, which lost 0 bases and 2 bases, there was a span of 16 bases. This CDR3 spans 17 amino acids. Germline assignment: CDR1 SGDLS and CDR2 YYNGEE. CDR3 DNA sequence: TGTGCCAGCAGCGTAGGCTTCAGGCGGGACCTCACAGATACGCAGTATTTT. Its protein product is CASSVGFRRDLTDTQYF.

The chain links TRBV14 to TRBJ1-1; 9 positions match TRBD1. CDR1 and CDR2 (germline): SGHDN, FVKESK. Germline trimming cut 4 bases from V and 5 bases from J; bases unmatched to any gene: 5. There are 14 residues in the CDR3. The CDR3 nucleotides read TGTGCCAGCAGCCTACAGGGGGCAAGTACTGAAGCTTTCTTT. This translates into CASSLQGASTEAFF. Variable domain in full (rest from reference TRBV14 and TRBJ1-1): EAGVTQFPSHSVIEKGQTVTLRCDPISGHDNLYWYRRVMGKEIKFLLHFVKESKQDESGMPNNRFLAERTGGTYSTLKVQPAELEDSGVYFCASSLQGASTEAFFGQGTRLTVV.

The gene calls are TRBV7-2 and TRBJ1-2; D remains ambiguous. The V end was cut by 3 bases, the J end by 8 bases, with 13 bases between. This CDR3 is built from 13 residues. The germline gives CDR1 SGHTA, CDR2 FQGNSA. CDR3 coding DNA: TGTGCCAGCAGCTTGTACACCTCGGAGGGCTACACCTTC. It codes for CASSLYTSEGYTF.

The CDR3 region has the DNA TGTGCCTGGAGGTCACAGGGGGGGAACACTGAAGCTTTCTTT. Amino acid sequence: CAWRSQGGNTEAFF. The chain is built from TRBV30 and TRBJ1-1, with 8 bases lining up with TRBD1. The CDR3 is 14 amino acids. V trimming: 3 bases; J trimming: 1 base; junction bases outside the gene matches: 4. Looked up from germline, CDR1 is GTSNPN and CDR2 is SVGIG (reference sequence). The full variable domain, completed using reference TRBV30 and TRBJ1-1, is SQTIHQWPATLVQPVGSPLSLECTVEGTSNPNLYWYRQAAGRGLQLLFYSVGIGQISSEVPQNLSASRPQDRQFILSSKKLLLSDSGFYLCAWRSQGGNTEAFFGQGTRLTVV.

The chain joins TRBV6-5 to TRBJ1-2; D remains ambiguous. Germline V gene sequence: CDR1 MNHEY, CDR2 SVGAGI. The CDR3 has 13 residues. Trimming removed 3 bases at V and 4 bases at J, with 9 bases between. As DNA, the CDR3 is TGTGCCAGCAGTTATGGTCGGGGCTATGGCTACACCTTC. It codes for CASSYGRGYGYTF.

The J gene is TRBJ2-7, the V gene TRBV6-2 or TRBV6-3, with TRBD1 identical over 7 bases. The CDR3 contains 15 residues. Trimming removed 6 bases from V and 2 bases from J; junction bases left unmatched: 10. Germline V gene data show CDR1 as MNHEY and CDR2 as SVGEGT. The CDR3 protein is CASSTPGQRPYEQYF. The CDR3 DNA sequence: TGTGCCAGCAGCACCCCGGGACAGCGTCCCTACGAGCAGTACTTC.

The chain recombines TRBV2 with TRBJ2-2; 14 bases are shared with TRBD2. V shed 1 base, J shed 8 bases, and the junction held 6 bases outside the gene matches. CDR3 size: 17 residues. CDR1 is SNHLY and CDR2 is FYNNEI in the germline V gene. This chain's CDR3 is CASSEERLAGGLGELFF. The CDR3 DNA is TGTGCCAGCAGTGAAGAACGACTAGCGGGGGGGCTGGGGGAGCTGTTTTTT.

The rearrangement joins TRBV5-1 to TRBJ2-2, with a weak D call TRBD2 (5 bases). CDR3 size: 15 residues. The germline CDR1 and CDR2 sequences are SGHRS and YFSETQ. Trimming took off 1 base at V and 8 bases at J, with 15 bases between the two ends. CDR3 bases: TGCGCCAGCAGCTTGAGGCAGGACGGAGGAGGGGAGCTGTTTTTT. Amino acids: CASSLRQDGGGELFF.

The gene calls are TRBV9 and TRBJ1-6; 9 positions agree with TRBD1. This CDR3 contains 15 residues. V was pared by 0 bases and J by 5 bases, with 0 bases of the junction left unmatched. CDR1 and CDR2 (germline): SGDLS, YYNGEE. Here the CDR3 reads CASSVGDRDNSPLHF. The DNA for the CDR3 is TGTGCCAGCAGCGTAGGGGACAGGGATAATTCACCCCTCCACTTT.

The chain is built from TRBV5-1 and TRBJ2-3; D remains unclear. CDR1 and CDR2 from the germline V gene are SGHRS and YFSETQ. The CDR3 contains 15 residues. V was clipped by 7 bases and J by 0 bases, with 15 bases between them. CDR3 sequence (DNA): TGCGCCAGCTTCGACTCGCCAGCTAGCACAGATACGCAGTATTTT. As protein: CASFDSPASTDTQYF.